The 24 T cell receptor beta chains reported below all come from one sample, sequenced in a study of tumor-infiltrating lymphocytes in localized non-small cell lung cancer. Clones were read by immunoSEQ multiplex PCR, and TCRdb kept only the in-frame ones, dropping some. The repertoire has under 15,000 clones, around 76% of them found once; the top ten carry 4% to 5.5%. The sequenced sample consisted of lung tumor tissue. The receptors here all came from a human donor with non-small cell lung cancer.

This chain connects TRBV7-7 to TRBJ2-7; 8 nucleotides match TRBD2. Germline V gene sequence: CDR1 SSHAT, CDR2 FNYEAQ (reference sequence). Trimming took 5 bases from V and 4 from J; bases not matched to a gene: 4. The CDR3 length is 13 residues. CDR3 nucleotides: TGTGCCAGCAGCCCAGCGGGAGATTACGAGCAGTACTTC. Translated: CASSPAGDYEQYF.

For the CDR3, the DNA is TGTGCCAGCAGCTTCGGCAGCTTCTCTGGGGCCAACGTCCTGACTTTC. Translated: CASSFGSFSGANVLTF. This chain uses TRBV7-2 with TRBJ2-6; D is ambiguous. Germline CDR1 is SGHTA and CDR2 is FQGNSA. The V gene lost 3 bases and the J gene lost 0 bases, with 9 bases spanning the gap. The CDR3 is made up of 16 amino acids.

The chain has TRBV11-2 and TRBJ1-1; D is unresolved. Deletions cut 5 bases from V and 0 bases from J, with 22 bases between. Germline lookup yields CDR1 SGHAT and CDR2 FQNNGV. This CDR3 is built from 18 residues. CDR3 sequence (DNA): TGTGCCAGCAGCAATAGGGAGGGTCCAGGACGTATGAACACTGAAGCTTTCTTT. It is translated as CASSNREGPGRMNTEAFF.

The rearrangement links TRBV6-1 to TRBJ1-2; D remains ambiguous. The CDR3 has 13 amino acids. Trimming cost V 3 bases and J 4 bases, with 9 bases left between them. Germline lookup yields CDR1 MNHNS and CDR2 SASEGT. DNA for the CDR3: TGTGCCAGCAGTGATCCGATCAGCTATGGCTACACCTTC. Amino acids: CASSDPISYGYTF.

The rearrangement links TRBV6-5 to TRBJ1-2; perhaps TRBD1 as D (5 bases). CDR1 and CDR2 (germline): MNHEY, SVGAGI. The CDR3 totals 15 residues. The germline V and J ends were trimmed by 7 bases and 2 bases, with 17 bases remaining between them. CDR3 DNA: TGTGCCAGCACCACCCCGGCGGCAGGGAACTATGGCTACACCTTC. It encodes CASTTPAAGNYGYTF.

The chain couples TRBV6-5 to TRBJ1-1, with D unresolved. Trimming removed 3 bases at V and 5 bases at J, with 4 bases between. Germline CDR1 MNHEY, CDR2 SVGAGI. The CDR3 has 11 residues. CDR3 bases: TGTGCCAGCAGTTATTGGACTGAAGCTTTCTTT. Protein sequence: CASSYWTEAFF.

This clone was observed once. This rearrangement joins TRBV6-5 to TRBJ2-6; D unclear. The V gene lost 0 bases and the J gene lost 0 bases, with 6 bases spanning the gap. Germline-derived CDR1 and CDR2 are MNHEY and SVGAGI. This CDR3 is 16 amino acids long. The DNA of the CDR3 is TGTGCCAGCAGTTACTCGTGGAGCTCTGGGGCCAACGTCCTGACTTTC. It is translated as CASSYSWSSGANVLTF.

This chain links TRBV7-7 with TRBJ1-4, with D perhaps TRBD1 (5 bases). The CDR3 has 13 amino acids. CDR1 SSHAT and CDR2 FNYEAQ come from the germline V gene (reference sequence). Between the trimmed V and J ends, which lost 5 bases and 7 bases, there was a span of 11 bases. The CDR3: CASSPTGGEKLFF. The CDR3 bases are TGTGCCAGCAGCCCAACCGGGGGTGAAAAACTGTTTTTT. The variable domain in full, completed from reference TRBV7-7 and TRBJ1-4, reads GAGVSQSPRYKVTKRGQDVTLRCDPISSHATLYWYQQALGQGPEFLTYFNYEAQPDKSGLPSDRFSAERPEGSISTLTIQRTEQRDSAMYRCASSPTGGEKLFFGSGTQLSVL.

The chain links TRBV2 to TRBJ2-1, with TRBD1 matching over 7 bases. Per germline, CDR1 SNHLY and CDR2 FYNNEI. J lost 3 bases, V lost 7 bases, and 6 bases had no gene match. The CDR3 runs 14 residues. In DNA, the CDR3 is TGTGCCAGCAAAGACAGGGTGGGCTACAATGAGCAGTTCTTC. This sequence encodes CASKDRVGYNEQFF.

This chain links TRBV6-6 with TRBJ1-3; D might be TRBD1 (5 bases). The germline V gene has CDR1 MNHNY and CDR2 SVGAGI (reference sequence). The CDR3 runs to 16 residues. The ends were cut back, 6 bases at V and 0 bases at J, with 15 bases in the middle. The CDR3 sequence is CASSRDGGNSGNTIYF. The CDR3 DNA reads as TGTGCCAGCAGCCGGGACGGAGGGAACTCTGGAAACACCATATATTTT.

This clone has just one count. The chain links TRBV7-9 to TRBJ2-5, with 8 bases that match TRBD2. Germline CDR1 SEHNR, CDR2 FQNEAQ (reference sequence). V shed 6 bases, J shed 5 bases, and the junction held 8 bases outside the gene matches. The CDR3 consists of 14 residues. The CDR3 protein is CASSQSGSAETQYF. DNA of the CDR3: TGTGCCAGCAGTCAGAGCGGGAGTGCGGAGACCCAGTACTTC.

The CDR3 coding sequence is TGTGCCAGCAGCTTAGTAACGGCGGTCGGGGGGCGGTCCTACGAGCAGTACTTC. Protein: CASSLVTAVGGRSYEQYF. V is TRBV7-9 and J is TRBJ2-7; tentatively, D is TRBD2 (7 bases). The CDR3 totals 18 residues. Germline V gene sequence: CDR1 SEHNR, CDR2 FQNEAQ (reference sequence). V shed 1 base and J shed 1 base, with 20 bases lying between them.

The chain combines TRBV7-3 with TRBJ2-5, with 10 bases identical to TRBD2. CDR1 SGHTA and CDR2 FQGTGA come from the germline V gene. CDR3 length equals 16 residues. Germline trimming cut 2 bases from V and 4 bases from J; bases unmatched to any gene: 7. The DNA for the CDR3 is TGTGCCAGCAGCTTAGGGAGCGGGGGGGCCCTAGAGACCCAGTACTTC. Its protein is CASSLGSGGALETQYF. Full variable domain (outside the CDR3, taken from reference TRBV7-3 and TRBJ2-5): GAGVSQTPSNKVTEKGKYVELRCDPISGHTALYWYRQSLGQGPEFLIYFQGTGAADDSGLPNDRFFAVRPEGSVSTLKIQRTERGDSAVYLCASSLGSGGALETQYFGPGTRLLVL.

In DNA, the CDR3 is TGTGCCAGCTCACCAGGGCGACAGGGGAACACCGGGGAGCTGTTTTTT. Residues: CASSPGRQGNTGELFF. The gene calls are TRBV18 and TRBJ2-2; 7 positions match TRBD1. CDR1 KGHSH and CDR2 LQKENI come from the germline V gene. The CDR3 runs 16 residues. With 2 bases clipped from V and 1 base from J, the junction kept 4 bases outside the gene matches. The whole variable domain, filled in from reference TRBV18 and TRBJ2-2, reads NAGVMQNPRHLVRRRGQEARLRCSPMKGHSHVYWYRQLPEEGLKFMVYLQKENIIDESGMPKERFSAEFPKEGPSILRIQQVVRGDSAAYFCASSPGRQGNTGELFFGEGSRLTVL.

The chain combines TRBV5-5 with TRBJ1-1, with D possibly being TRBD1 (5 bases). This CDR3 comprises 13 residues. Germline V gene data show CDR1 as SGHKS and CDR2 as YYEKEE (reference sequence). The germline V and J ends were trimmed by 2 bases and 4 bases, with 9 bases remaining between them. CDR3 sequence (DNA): TGTGCCAGCAGCTTACAGGCACTCACTGAAGCTTTCTTT. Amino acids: CASSLQALTEAFF. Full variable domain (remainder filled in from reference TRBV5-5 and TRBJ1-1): DAGVTQSPTHLIKTRGQQVTLRCSPISGHKSVSWYQQVLGQGPQFIFQYYEKEERGRGNFPDRFSARQFPNYSSELNVNALLLGDSALYLCASSLQALTEAFFGQGTRLTVV.

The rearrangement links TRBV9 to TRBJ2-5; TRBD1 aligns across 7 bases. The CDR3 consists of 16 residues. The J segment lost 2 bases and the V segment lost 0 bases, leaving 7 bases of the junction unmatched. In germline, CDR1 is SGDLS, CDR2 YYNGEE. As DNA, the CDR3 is TGTGCCAGCAGCGTAGCGGGACAGCCCCTTCAAGAGACCCAGTACTTC. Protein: CASSVAGQPLQETQYF.

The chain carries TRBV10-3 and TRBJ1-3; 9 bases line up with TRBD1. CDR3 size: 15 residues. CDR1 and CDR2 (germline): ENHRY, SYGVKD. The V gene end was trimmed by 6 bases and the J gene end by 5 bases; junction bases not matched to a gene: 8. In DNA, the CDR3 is TGTGCCATCAGCCCATCGGACAGGGGTAGAAACACCATATATTTT. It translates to CAISPSDRGRNTIYF.

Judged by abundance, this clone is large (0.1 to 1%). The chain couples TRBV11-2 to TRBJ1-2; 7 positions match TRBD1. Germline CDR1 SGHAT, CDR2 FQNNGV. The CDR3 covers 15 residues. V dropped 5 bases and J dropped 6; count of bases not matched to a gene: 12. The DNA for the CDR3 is TGTGCCAGCAGCCCCCAAACCGACAGGGACCATGGCTACACCTTC. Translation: CASSPQTDRDHGYTF.

CDR3 residues: CASSGGGGYTF. CDR3 sequence (DNA): TGTGCCAGCAGCGGAGGGGGTGGCTACACCTTC. This chain uses TRBV5-4 with TRBJ1-2, with D tentatively TRBD1 (6 bases). The V gene's germline CDR1 is SGHNT and CDR2 YYREEE (reference sequence). This CDR3 spans 11 amino acids. V lost 4 bases to trimming and J lost 7 bases, with 8 bases between them.

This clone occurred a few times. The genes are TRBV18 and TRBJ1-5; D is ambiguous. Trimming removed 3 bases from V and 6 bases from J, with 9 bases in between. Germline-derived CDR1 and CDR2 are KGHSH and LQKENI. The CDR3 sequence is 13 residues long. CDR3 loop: CASSPQATQPQHF. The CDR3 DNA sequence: TGTGCCAGCTCACCCCAGGCGACTCAGCCCCAGCATTTT.

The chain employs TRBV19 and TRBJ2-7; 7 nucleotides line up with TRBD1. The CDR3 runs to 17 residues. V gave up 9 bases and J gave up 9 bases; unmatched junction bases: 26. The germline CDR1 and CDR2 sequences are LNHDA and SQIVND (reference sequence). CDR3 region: CASHRDRYIWAFVWQYV. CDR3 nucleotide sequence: TGTGCCAGCCACCGGGACAGATATATTTGGGCCTTCGTCTGGCAGTACGTC.

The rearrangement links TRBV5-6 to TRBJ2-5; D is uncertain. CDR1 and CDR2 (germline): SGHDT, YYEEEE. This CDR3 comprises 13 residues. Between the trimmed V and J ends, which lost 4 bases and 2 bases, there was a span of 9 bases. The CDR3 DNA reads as TGTGCCAGCAGCGGGTCGAGACAAGAGACCCAGTACTTC. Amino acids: CASSGSRQETQYF.

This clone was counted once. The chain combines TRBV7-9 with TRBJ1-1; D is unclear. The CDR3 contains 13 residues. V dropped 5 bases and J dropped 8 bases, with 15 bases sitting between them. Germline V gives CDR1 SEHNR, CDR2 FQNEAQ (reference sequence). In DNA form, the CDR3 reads TGTGCCAGCAGCCTTTCTGGTTTAGGCGAAGCTTTCTTT. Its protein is CASSLSGLGEAFF.

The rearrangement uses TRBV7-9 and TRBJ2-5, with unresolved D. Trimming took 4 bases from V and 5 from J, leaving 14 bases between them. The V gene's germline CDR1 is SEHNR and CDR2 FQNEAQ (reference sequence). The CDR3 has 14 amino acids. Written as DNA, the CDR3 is TGTGCCAGCAGCTCCCCACCTGGTACCGAGACCCAGTACTTC. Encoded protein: CASSSPPGTETQYF.